Listed below are T cell receptor beta chains from one sample, sequenced in a study of CD8 T cells in ankylosing spondylitis. Each CDR3 protein gets one entry after TCRdb re-called the 5' RACE reads with MiXCR. The repertoire holds a few hundred thousand distinct CDR3 sequences, with approximately 22% as singletons. Material for sequencing was blood, either unsorted or a sorted T cell fraction (not recorded which). The receptors stem from a male donor with ankylosing spondylitis or in good health (not recorded which). Each CDR3 is given with its conserved first and last residue. D genes are given only for firm matches. Part of the rows lack a size; the others show once, few, many or a class for expanded clones.

d_gene,j_gene,abundance,v_gene,CDR3aa,CDR3nt
TRBD1,TRBJ1-2,few,TRBV27,CASSTQGAPPYGYTF,TGTGCCAGCAGTACTCAGGGGGCCCCTCCCTATGGCTACACCTTC
TRBD2,TRBJ2-1,.,TRBV7-3,CASSYLRSAGGLNEQFF,TGTGCCAGCAGCTACCTCCGGTCGGCGGGGGGGCTCAATGAGCAGTTCTTC
.,TRBJ2-2,few,TRBV7-9,CASSSGPHTGELFF,TGTGCCAGCAGCTCGGGACCCCACACCGGGGAGCTGTTTTTT
.,TRBJ2-5,few,TRBV19,CASSIDGLVQETQYF,TGTGCCAGTAGTATAGACGGACTCGTACAAGAGACCCAGTACTTC
.,TRBJ2-5,.,TRBV5-1,CASSLVGGEGETQYF,TGCGCCAGCAGCTTGGTCGGGGGCGAAGGGGAGACCCAGTACTTC
.,TRBJ1-1,few,TRBV10-3,CAISESDRLNTEAFF,TGTGCCATCAGTGAATCCGACAGACTGAACACTGAAGCTTTCTTT
.,TRBJ1-2,few,TRBV7-9,CASSSDSKPYNYGYTF,TGTGCCAGCAGCTCGGACAGTAAGCCTTATAACTATGGCTACACCTTC
.,TRBJ2-2,.,TRBV12-3/TRBV12-4,CASSLGAGFTGELFF,TGTGCCAGCAGTTTGGGGGCCGGCTTCACCGGGGAGCTGTTTTTT
.,TRBJ2-7,.,TRBV4-2,CASSQEDGTSYEQYF,TGTGCCAGCAGCCAAGAGGACGGGACCTCCTACGAGCAGTACTTC
TRBD1,TRBJ2-2,few,TRBV2,CASRGTGLANTGELFF,TGTGCCAGCAGGGGGACAGGCTTAGCGAACACCGGGGAGCTGTTTTTT
TRBD1,TRBJ2-1,few,TRBV5-1,CASRTPGQEDNEQFF,TGCGCCAGCAGGACTCCGGGACAGGAAGACAATGAGCAGTTCTTC
.,TRBJ2-2,.,TRBV12-3/TRBV12-4,CASSFSGTGELFF,TGTGCCAGCAGTTTTAGCGGCACCGGGGAGCTGTTTTTT
TRBD1,TRBJ2-5,few,TRBV4-1,CASSRDSLQETQYF,TGCGCCAGCAGCCGGGACAGCCTCCAAGAGACCCAGTACTTC
.,TRBJ2-3,.,TRBV27,CASSPWGAGTDTQYF,TGTGCCAGCAGCCCTTGGGGGGCCGGCACAGATACGCAGTATTTT
.,TRBJ2-2,.,TRBV7-9,CASSLGQVRELFF,TGTGCCAGCAGCTTAGGACAGGTTCGGGAGCTGTTTTTT
.,TRBJ2-1,few,TRBV5-1,CASSLGIGLNEQFF,TGCGCCAGCAGCTTGGGGATTGGGTTAAATGAGCAGTTCTTC
.,TRBJ2-5,.,TRBV24-1,CATSDLVGDGTQYF,TGTGCCACCAGTGATTTGGTGGGAGACGGGACCCAGTACTTC
TRBD2,TRBJ2-5,.,TRBV13,CASTTGTTQETQYF,TGTGCCAGCACAACCGGGACTACCCAAGAGACCCAGTACTTC
.,TRBJ2-7,.,TRBV10-1,CASSESPPRYEQYF,TGCGCCAGCAGTGAGTCCCCCCCCAGGTACGAGCAGTACTTC
TRBD1,TRBJ2-7,.,TRBV11-2,CASSPRQGSAGPPSYEQYF,TGTGCCAGCAGCCCCAGACAGGGTTCGGCCGGGCCCCCAAGTTACGAGCAGTACTTC